This passage covers 32 T cell receptor beta chains from one sample sequenced in a study of blood T cell repertoires in COVID-19. Here immunoSEQ multiplex PCR was the method, and the copy in TCRdb shows in-frame clones only, minus some. The top ten clones hold 6% to 8% of a sample with fewer than 90,000 clones, 85% to 90% of them seen once. The sample was peripheral blood. These receptors all come from a woman at least 80 years old with active COVID-19.

The rearrangement joins TRBV6-1 to TRBJ2-7; maybe TRBD1 (5 bases). Germline CDR1 is MNHNS and CDR2 is SASEGT. CDR3 size: 16 residues. V lost 4 bases to trimming and J lost 1 base, with 17 bases between them. This chain's CDR3 is CASSVGLNILSYEQYF. The CDR3 DNA is TGTGCCAGCAGTGTGGGGCTGAACATTTTATCCTACGAGCAGTACTTC.

This chain connects TRBV9 to TRBJ2-1, with 9 bases aligning to TRBD2. CDR1 is SGDLS, CDR2 YYNGEE, per germline. CDR3 length: 15 residues. The junction had 9 bases not matched to a gene; V was cut back by 6 bases and J by 5 bases. The CDR3 here is CASTSLGLAHNEQFF. Written as DNA, the CDR3 is TGTGCCAGCACCTCGCTGGGACTAGCTCACAATGAGCAGTTCTTC.

The chain uses TRBV4-1 and TRBJ1-2; 9 bases map to TRBD1. Losses at the gene ends were 5 bases for V and 1 base for J; bases not matched to a gene: 8. The germline CDR1 and CDR2 sequences are MGHRA and YSYEKL. This CDR3 region has 16 residues. CDR3: CASSIRTGELNYGYTF. The DNA of the CDR3 is TGCGCCAGCAGCATTCGGACAGGGGAGCTTAACTATGGCTACACCTTC.

The chain recombines TRBV27 with TRBJ2-5; D might be TRBD1 (6 bases). This CDR3 is 17 amino acids long. The V end was cut by 5 bases, the J end by 2 bases, with 21 bases between. CDR1 and CDR2 (germline): MNHEY, SMNVEV (reference sequence). In DNA, the CDR3 is TGTGCCAGCAGTCCATCCCCTATCCGAAGGGGGCAAGAGACCCAGTACTTC. This encodes CASSPSPIRRGQETQYF.

The chain uses TRBV18 and TRBJ2-1; 7 bases match TRBD1. The CDR3 spans 14 residues. Trimming cost V 3 bases and J 8 bases; bases outside gene matches: 7. The germline V gene encodes CDR1 KGHSH and CDR2 LQKENI. CDR3 bases: TGTGCCAGCTCACCGAGACAGGGTGTCGATGAGCAGTTCTTC. Translation gives CASSPRQGVDEQFF.

The chain combines TRBV7-6 with TRBJ2-7; D gene unclear. V gave up 2 bases and J gave up 5 bases, with 7 bases separating them. This CDR3 has 12 amino acids. Germline V gene sequence: CDR1 SGHVS, CDR2 FNYEAQ. The CDR3: CASSLYSDEQYF. The CDR3 DNA sequence: TGTGCCAGCAGCTTATACAGTGACGAGCAGTACTTC.

This chain connects TRBV28 to TRBJ2-4, with 8 bases identical to TRBD1. The germline CDR1 and CDR2 sequences are MDHEN and SYDVKM. The CDR3 runs 15 residues. V dropped 11 bases and J dropped 2; count of bases not matched to a gene: 11. CDR3 coding DNA: TGTGCCTCCACGGACAGGGCCCTACCCAAAAACATTCAGTACTTC. Amino acid sequence: CASTDRALPKNIQYF.

This sequence joins TRBV10-3 and TRBJ2-3, with 12 bases aligning to TRBD2. The CDR3 is made up of 14 amino acids. V gave up 9 bases and J gave up 0 bases; unmatched junction bases: 1. Germline loops: CDR1 ENHRY, CDR2 SYGVKD. The CDR3 DNA follows: TGTGCCATTGGGACTAGCGGGAGCACAGATACGCAGTATTTT. Translation: CAIGTSGSTDTQYF.

DNA of the CDR3: TGTGCCAGCAGCTTACGGACAGCTCACGAGCAGTACTTC. This gives the protein CASSLRTAHEQYF. V gene TRBV21-1 combines with J gene TRBJ2-7; TRBD1, the D gene given by the table, was not confirmed from the DNA. TRBV21-1 is a known pseudogene. This CDR3 has 13 residues.

The chain recombines TRBV19 with TRBJ2-3; TRBD2 matches at 7 bases. The CDR3 is made up of 15 amino acids. Trimming cost V 4 bases and J 0 bases; bases outside gene matches: 4. Germline lookup yields CDR1 LNHDA and CDR2 SQIVND (reference sequence). In nucleotides, the CDR3 is TGTGCCAGTAGTACACCTAGCGGAAGCACAGATACGCAGTATTTT. Amino acid sequence: CASSTPSGSTDTQYF.

This CDR3 is CASSPTAGSHEQYF. The CDR3 DNA reads TGTGCCAGCAGCCCCACAGCGGGCTCTCACGAGCAGTACTTC. The rearrangement joins TRBV11-3 to TRBJ2-7; D might be TRBD2 (6 bases). There are 14 residues in the CDR3. The germline V gene encodes CDR1 SGHNT and CDR2 YENEEA. The V end lost 5 bases, the J end lost 5 bases, and 16 bases lay between the germline ends. Looking up the rest from reference TRBV11-3 and TRBJ2-7 gives the full variable domain: EAGVVQSPRYKIIEKKQPVAFWCNPISGHNTLYWYLQNLGQGPELLIRYENEEAVDDSQLPKDRFSAERLKGVDSTLKIQPAELGDSAVYLCASSPTAGSHEQYFGPGTRLTVT.

The CDR3, as DNA: TGTGCCAGCACTTCCCCTCAAAGACTAGCGGGAGATAATGAGCAGTTCTTC. It translates to CASTSPQRLAGDNEQFF. The V call is TRBV28, the J call TRBJ2-1; TRBD2 matches at 12 bases. J was trimmed by 7 bases and V by 7 bases; bases with no gene match: 14. CDR3 size: 17 residues. Germline lookup yields CDR1 MDHEN and CDR2 SYDVKM.

This chain uses TRBV19 with TRBJ2-3, with 9 bases lining up with TRBD2. This CDR3 contains 17 residues. The germline CDR1 and CDR2 sequences are LNHDA and SQIVND (reference sequence). V lost 3 bases and J lost 1; bases outside the gene matches: 8. The CDR3 nucleotides are TGTGCCAGTAGTATGATCCGAGCGGGAGGCCGCACAGATACGCAGTATTTT. Protein sequence: CASSMIRAGGRTDTQYF.

J is TRBJ2-7 and V is TRBV2; perhaps TRBD1 as D (6 bases). Trimming removed 6 bases at V and 6 bases at J, with 18 bases between. The CDR3 consists of 14 residues. CDR1 is SNHLY and CDR2 is FYNNEI in the germline V gene. This chain's CDR3 is CASSPTGHEAEQYF. For the CDR3, the DNA is TGTGCCAGCAGCCCCACGGGACACGAGGCCGAGCAGTACTTC.

The rearrangement joins TRBV7-2 to TRBJ1-1; TRBD1 aligns across 9 bases. Germline V CDR1 and CDR2: SGHTA, FQGNSA. V dropped 4 bases and J dropped 0; count of bases not matched to a gene: 3. This CDR3 spans 15 amino acids. The CDR3 DNA sequence: TGTGCCAGCAGCTGGGGACAGGGATTGAACACTGAAGCTTTCTTT. It codes for CASSWGQGLNTEAFF. Using reference TRBV7-2 and TRBJ1-1 for the parts outside the CDR3, the full variable domain is GAGVSQSPSNKVTEKGKDVELRCDPISGHTALYWYRQSLGQGLEFLIYFQGNSAPDKSGLPSDRFSAERTGGSVSTLTIQRTQQEDSAVYLCASSWGQGLNTEAFFGQGTRLTVV.

The chain uses TRBV19 and TRBJ2-5; 8 bases align to TRBD1. CDR3 length equals 14 residues. The V gene's germline CDR1 is LNHDA and CDR2 SQIVND (reference sequence). Losses at the gene ends were 4 bases for V and 4 bases for J; bases not matched to a gene: 5. In nucleotides, the CDR3 is TGTGCCAGTAGTACGACAGGGGAAGGAGAGACCCAGTACTTC. It codes for CASSTTGEGETQYF.

The rearrangement joins TRBV2 to TRBJ1-2; no clear D. Trimming stripped 4 bases from V and 8 bases from J, with 11 bases between. The CDR3 runs to 12 residues. Germline V gene lookup returns CDR1 SNHLY and CDR2 FYNNEI. This CDR3 reads CASSGAGGGYTF. The CDR3 nucleotides read TGTGCCAGCAGTGGGGCTGGAGGCGGCTACACCTTC.

The chain joins TRBV2 to TRBJ2-7; the match to TRBD2 covers 7 bases. CDR1 is SNHLY and CDR2 is FYNNEI in the germline V gene. This CDR3 has 13 residues. V was pared by 6 bases and J by 2 bases, with 4 bases of the junction left unmatched. The CDR3 DNA reads TGTGCCAGCAGGGGGGAGGGAACCTACGAGCAGTACTTC. This sequence encodes CASRGEGTYEQYF.

This rearrangement joins TRBV9 to TRBJ1-5; D unclear. Germline CDR1 SGDLS, CDR2 YYNGEE. The CDR3 has 14 amino acids. With 0 bases removed from V and 5 bases from J, the gap between germline ends came to 9 bases. The CDR3 DNA reads as TGTGCCAGCAGCGTAGACGGGGAGTATCAGCCCCAGCATTTT. Protein: CASSVDGEYQPQHF. The full variable domain, with the rest looked up from reference TRBV9 and TRBJ1-5, is DSGVTQTPKHLITATGQRVTLRCSPRSGDLSVYWYQQSLDQGLQFLIQYYNGEERAKGNILERFSAQQFPDLHSELNLSSLELGDSALYFCASSVDGEYQPQHFGDGTRLSIL.

This rearrangement joins TRBV9 to TRBJ2-7, with 9 bases identical to TRBD2. The germline V gene encodes CDR1 SGDLS and CDR2 YYNGEE. The CDR3 runs 15 residues. The V gene end was trimmed by 1 base and the J gene end by 3 bases; junction bases not matched to a gene: 5. CDR3 in amino acids: CASSVSSSGVYEQYF. CDR3 in DNA: TGTGCCAGCAGCGTAAGTTCTAGCGGGGTCTACGAGCAGTACTTC.

The rearrangement links TRBV2 to TRBJ2-3; D is ambiguous. The CDR3 consists of 14 residues. Germline V CDR1 and CDR2: SNHLY, FYNNEI. V shed 3 bases and J shed 1 base, with 8 bases lying between them. For the CDR3, the DNA is TGTGCCAGCAGTGATTTACTGCGCACAGATACGCAGTATTTT. This gives the protein CASSDLLRTDTQYF.

With regard to this clone: One end of the junction varies from germline; a read error may be responsible. This rearrangement joins TRBV27 to TRBJ1-6, with 7 nucleotides matching TRBD1. The CDR3 extends over 15 amino acids. The V gene's germline CDR1 is MNHEY and CDR2 SMNVEV (reference sequence). In nucleotides, the CDR3 is TGTGCCGGCAGTTCCTCGGGACAGTATAATTCACCCCTCCACTTT. This encodes CAGSSSGQYNSPLHF.

Written as DNA, the CDR3 is TGTGCCAGCTCACCAATGAGAGGGCTCACCGGGGAGCTGTTTTTT. Translation gives CASSPMRGLTGELFF. The V gene is TRBV18, the J gene TRBJ2-2, with a weak D call TRBD2 (5 bases). This CDR3 spans 15 amino acids. Between the trimmed V and J ends, which lost 2 bases and 4 bases, there was a span of 11 bases. CDR1 and CDR2 (germline): KGHSH, LQKENI.

Details on this clone: Other DNA sequences in this sample translate to the same CDR3. The chain combines TRBV2 with TRBJ2-7; the D gene is possibly TRBD2 (6 bases). The germline V gene has CDR1 SNHLY and CDR2 FYNNEI. There are 14 residues in the CDR3. Deletions cut 6 bases from V and 1 base from J, with 13 bases between. CDR3 sequence: CASSGGSLSYEQYF. The CDR3 DNA is TGTGCCAGCAGCGGGGGTAGTTTATCCTACGAGCAGTACTTC.

J is TRBJ2-7 and V is TRBV7-2; maybe TRBD1 (5 bases). The CDR3 has 14 amino acids. V was cut by 7 bases and J by 2 bases, with 15 bases left in between. Germline V gene data show CDR1 as SGHTA and CDR2 as FQGNSA. CDR3 in amino acids: CASTQRQGAYEQYF. CDR3 nucleotide sequence: TGTGCCAGCACTCAAAGGCAGGGCGCCTACGAGCAGTACTTC.

V gene TRBV7-2 combines with J gene TRBJ2-7, with a possible D match to TRBD1 (5 bases). CDR1 SGHTA and CDR2 FQGNSA come from the germline V gene. Trimming stripped 5 bases from V and 2 bases from J, with 16 bases between. The CDR3 totals 15 residues. The CDR3 DNA reads TGTGCCAGCAGCCTCTCTTCCAGGGCAACCTACGAGCAGTACTTC. Amino acid sequence: CASSLSSRATYEQYF.

The rearrangement links TRBV9 to TRBJ1-1; D gene ambiguous. The CDR3 is made up of 14 amino acids. V lost 0 bases and J 3 bases, leaving 9 bases between the germline ends. Germline values: CDR1 SGDLS, CDR2 YYNGEE. CDR3 protein: CASSVGRRDTEAFF. The CDR3 DNA follows: TGTGCCAGCAGCGTAGGCCGGAGGGACACTGAAGCTTTCTTT.

This sequence joins TRBV6-5 and TRBJ1-2; D possibly corresponds to TRBD1 (5 bases). The CDR3 has 13 residues. Between the trimmed V and J ends, which lost 2 bases and 3 bases, there was a span of 7 bases. From germline, CDR1 is MNHEY and CDR2 SVGAGI. CDR3 region: CASSYTRDYGYTF. The CDR3 bases are TGTGCCAGCAGTTACACCAGGGACTATGGCTACACCTTC.

This chain uses TRBV5-1 with TRBJ2-2, with D possibly matching TRBD2 (5 bases). The CDR3 loop spans 15 amino acids. Germline values: CDR1 SGHRS, CDR2 YFSETQ. V shed 2 bases and J shed 1 base, with 9 bases lying between them. The CDR3 DNA reads TGCGCCAGCAGCTTCATCGCGGGGAACACCGGGGAGCTGTTTTTT. It is translated as CASSFIAGNTGELFF.

The rearrangement joins TRBV20-1 to TRBJ2-7; D not certain. Germline V gene data show CDR1 as DFQATT and CDR2 as SNEGSKA (reference sequence). Between the trimmed V and J ends, which lost 5 bases and 5 bases, there was a span of 7 bases. This CDR3 region has 10 residues. CDR3 sequence reads: CSALGNEQYF. The DNA for the CDR3 is TGCAGTGCTTTGGGCAACGAGCAGTACTTC.

This chain connects TRBV9 to TRBJ2-2; 12 bases agree with TRBD1. The germline V gene encodes CDR1 SGDLS and CDR2 YYNGEE. V trimming: 3 bases; J trimming: 5 bases; junction bases outside the gene matches: 5. The CDR3 consists of 16 residues. DNA for the CDR3: TGTGCCAGCAGCGGAAAGGGACAGGGGGCAACCGGGGAGCTGTTTTTT. Amino acids: CASSGKGQGATGELFF.

In regard to this clone: The same CDR3 also results from other DNA sequences found in this sample. The chain employs TRBV5-5 and TRBJ2-5, with D perhaps matching TRBD1 (5 bases). The V end lost 0 bases, the J end lost 4 bases, and 10 bases lay between the germline ends. The CDR3 is 14 residues long. Germline V gene data show CDR1 as SGHKS and CDR2 as YYEKEE (reference sequence). The CDR3 is CASSLGGYVETQYF. CDR3 coding DNA: TGTGCCAGCAGCTTGGGGGGCTACGTAGAGACCCAGTACTTC.